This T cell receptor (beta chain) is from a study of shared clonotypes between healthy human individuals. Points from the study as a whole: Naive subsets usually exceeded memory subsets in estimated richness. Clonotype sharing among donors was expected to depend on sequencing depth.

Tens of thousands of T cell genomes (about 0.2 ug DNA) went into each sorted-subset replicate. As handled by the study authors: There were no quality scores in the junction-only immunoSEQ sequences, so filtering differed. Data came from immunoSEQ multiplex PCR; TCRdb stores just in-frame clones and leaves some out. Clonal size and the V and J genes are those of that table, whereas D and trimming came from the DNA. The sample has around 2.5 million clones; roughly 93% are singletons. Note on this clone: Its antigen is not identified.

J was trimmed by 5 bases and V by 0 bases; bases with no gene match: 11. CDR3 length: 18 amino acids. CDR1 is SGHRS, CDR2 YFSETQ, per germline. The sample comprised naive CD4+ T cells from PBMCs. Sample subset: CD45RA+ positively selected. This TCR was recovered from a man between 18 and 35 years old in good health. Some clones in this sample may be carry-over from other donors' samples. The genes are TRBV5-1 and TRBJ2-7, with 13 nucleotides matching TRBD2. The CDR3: CASSLDFAGTSGINEQYF. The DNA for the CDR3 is TGCGCCAGCAGCTTGGACTTTGCGGGGACTAGCGGGATAAACGAGCAGTACTTC.